This T cell receptor beta chain was captured in a study of T cell responses to AZD1222 COVID-19 vaccine. Assay used: immunoSEQ multiplex PCR; TCRdb lists only in-frame clones, some missing. The sample shows around 150,000 clones, roughly 87% of them seen only once. This CDR3 spans 15 amino acids. The germline gives CDR1 SGHAT, CDR2 FQNNGV. After removal of 5 bases from V and 7 bases from J, the junction contained 9 bases not matched to a gene. Study findings and constraints: Clonal diversity may have been underestimated, and the donors were mostly white British, with more females than males. Regions left unmutated in variants are reportedly the target of nearly half of spike-specific TCRs. Samples come after the peak T cell response, not at day 14.

Remarks on this clone: Its matching antigen is unknown.

It was second doses at about 4 or about 12 weeks that were pooled. Sequenced material: peripheral blood, taken 28 days after the second AZD1222 dose. J is TRBJ1-4 and V is TRBV11-2, with 8 bases identical to TRBD1. The receptor's source is an adult who received the AZD1222 COVID-19 vaccine. CDR3: CASSRTTGTGEKLFF. CDR3 coding DNA: TGTGCCAGCAGCAGAACTACCGGGACAGGTGAAAAACTGTTTTTT.